The T cell receptor beta chain described here comes from a study of control samples from healthy donors and cancer patients. Profiling relied on immunoSEQ multiplex PCR, and the TCRdb table lists in-frame clones only, not all of them. In total, the table holds fewer than 200,000 clones. The TCR comes from a woman aged 30 to 39 in good health. Sequencing was done on a sample of blood.

The DNA for the CDR3 is TGTGCCAGCAGTGCGCCAGGGAGCGCCCACTACGAGCAGTACTTC. Translation: CASSAPGSAHYEQYF. This chain links TRBV6-2 or TRBV6-3 with TRBJ2-7; TRBD1 or TRBD2 may be the D gene (5 bases each). CDR3 length: 15 residues. In germline, CDR1 is MNHEY, CDR2 SVGEGT. The ends were cut back, 5 bases at V and 3 bases at J, with 17 bases in the middle.